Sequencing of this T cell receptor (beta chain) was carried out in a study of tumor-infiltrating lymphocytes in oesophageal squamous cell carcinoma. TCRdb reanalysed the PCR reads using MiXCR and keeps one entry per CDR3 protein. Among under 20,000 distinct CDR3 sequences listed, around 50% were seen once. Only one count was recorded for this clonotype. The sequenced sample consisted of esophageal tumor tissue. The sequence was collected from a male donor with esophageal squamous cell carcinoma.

The CDR3 here is CASSLNTYNEQFF. The CDR3 nucleotides are TGTGCCAGCAGCTTAAACACCTACAATGAGCAGTTCTTC. This rearrangement joins TRBV7-3 to TRBJ2-1; D gene ambiguous. V lost 1 base to trimming and J lost 2 bases, with 3 bases between them. Per the germline V gene, CDR1 is SGHTA and CDR2 is FQGTGA. CDR3 length: 13 amino acids. Supplemented by reference TRBV7-3 and TRBJ2-1, the full variable domain reads GAGVSQTPSNKVTEKGKYVELRCDPISGHTALYWYRQSLGQGPEFLIYFQGTGAADDSGLPNDRFFAVRPEGSVSTLKIQRTERGDSAVYLCASSLNTYNEQFFGPGTRLTVL.